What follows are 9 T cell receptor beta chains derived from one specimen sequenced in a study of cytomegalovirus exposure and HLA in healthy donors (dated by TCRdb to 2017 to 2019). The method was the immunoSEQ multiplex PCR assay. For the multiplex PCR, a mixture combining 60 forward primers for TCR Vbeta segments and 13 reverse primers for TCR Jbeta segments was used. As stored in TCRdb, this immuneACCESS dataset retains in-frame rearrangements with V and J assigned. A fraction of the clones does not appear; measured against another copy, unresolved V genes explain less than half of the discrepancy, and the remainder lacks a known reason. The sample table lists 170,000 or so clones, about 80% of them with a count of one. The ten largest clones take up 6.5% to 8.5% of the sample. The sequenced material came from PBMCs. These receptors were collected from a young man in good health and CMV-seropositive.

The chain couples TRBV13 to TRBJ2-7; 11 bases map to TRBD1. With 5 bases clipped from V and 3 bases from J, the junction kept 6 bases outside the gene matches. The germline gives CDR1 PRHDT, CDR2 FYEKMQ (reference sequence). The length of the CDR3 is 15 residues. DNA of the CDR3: TGTGCCAGCAGCCCTGGGACAGGGGGTGGCTACGAGCAGTACTTC. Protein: CASSPGTGGGYEQYF.

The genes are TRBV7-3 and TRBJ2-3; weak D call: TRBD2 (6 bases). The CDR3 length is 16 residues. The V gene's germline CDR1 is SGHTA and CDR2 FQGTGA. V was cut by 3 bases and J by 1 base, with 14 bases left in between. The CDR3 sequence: CASSLGWEVGTDTQYF. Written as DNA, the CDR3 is TGTGCCAGCAGCTTGGGTTGGGAGGTGGGCACAGATACGCAGTATTTT.

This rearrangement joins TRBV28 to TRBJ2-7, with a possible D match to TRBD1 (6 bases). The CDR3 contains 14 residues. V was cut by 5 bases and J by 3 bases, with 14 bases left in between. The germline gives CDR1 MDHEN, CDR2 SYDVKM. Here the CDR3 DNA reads TGTGCCAGCAGTCCGCACAGGGACCTCTACGAGCAGTACTTC. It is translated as CASSPHRDLYEQYF.

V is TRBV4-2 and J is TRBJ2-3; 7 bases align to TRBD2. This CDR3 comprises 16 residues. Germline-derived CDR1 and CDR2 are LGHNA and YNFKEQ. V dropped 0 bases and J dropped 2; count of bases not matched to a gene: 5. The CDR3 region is CASSQEGGGDTDTQYF. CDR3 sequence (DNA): TGTGCCAGCAGCCAAGAAGGCGGGGGAGACACAGATACGCAGTATTTT.

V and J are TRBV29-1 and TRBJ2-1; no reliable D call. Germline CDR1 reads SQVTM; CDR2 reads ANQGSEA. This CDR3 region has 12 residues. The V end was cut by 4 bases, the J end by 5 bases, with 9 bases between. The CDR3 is CSVAVTDNEQFF. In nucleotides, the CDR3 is TGCAGCGTTGCCGTTACAGACAATGAGCAGTTCTTC.

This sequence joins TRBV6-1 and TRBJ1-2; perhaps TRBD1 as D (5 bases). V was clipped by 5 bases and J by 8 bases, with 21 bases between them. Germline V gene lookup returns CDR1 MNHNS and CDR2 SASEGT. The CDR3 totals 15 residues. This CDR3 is CASSSLGRALEGYTF. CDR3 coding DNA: TGTGCCAGCAGTTCACTGGGCAGGGCCTTAGAGGGCTACACCTTC.

CDR3 protein: CASSPNSDYGYTF. CDR3 nucleotide sequence: TGTGCCAGCTCACCCAATTCAGACTATGGCTACACCTTC. The chain is built from TRBV18 and TRBJ1-2; D not resolved. This CDR3 comprises 13 residues. Germline V gene sequence: CDR1 KGHSH, CDR2 LQKENI. With 3 bases removed from V and 3 bases from J, the gap between germline ends came to 8 bases.

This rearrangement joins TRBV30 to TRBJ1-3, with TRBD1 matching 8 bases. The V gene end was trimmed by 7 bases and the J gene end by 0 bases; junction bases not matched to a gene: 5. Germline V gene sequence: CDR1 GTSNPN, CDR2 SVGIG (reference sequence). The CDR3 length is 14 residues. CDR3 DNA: TGTGCCTTACAGGGGGTCGTCTCTGGAAACACCATATATTTT. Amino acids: CALQGVVSGNTIYF.

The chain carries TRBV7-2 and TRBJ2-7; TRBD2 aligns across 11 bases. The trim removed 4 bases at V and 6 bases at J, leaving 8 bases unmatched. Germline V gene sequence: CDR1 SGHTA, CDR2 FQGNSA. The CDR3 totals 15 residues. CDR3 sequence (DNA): TGTGCCAGCAGCTCCACTAGCGGGGGACGGCTCGAGCAGTACTTC. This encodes CASSSTSGGRLEQYF.